Below are 14 T cell receptor beta chains sequenced from a single sample in a study of T cell repertoires in urothelial bladder cancer. Here immunoSEQ multiplex PCR was the method, and the copy in TCRdb shows in-frame clones only, minus some. The repertoire includes some 8,600 clones, 58% of them detected once, and around 32% sits in the top ten. Sequenced input: tumor-infiltrating cells from bladder cancer. Receptors originate from a human donor with urothelial carcinoma.

The rearrangement links TRBV5-1 to TRBJ2-5, with 8 nucleotides matching TRBD1. The CDR3 consists of 15 residues. From germline, CDR1 is SGHRS and CDR2 YFSETQ. V shed 0 bases and J 4 bases; nucleotides not matched to a gene: 5. DNA for the CDR3: TGCGCCAGCAGCTTGGGACAGGGGACTTTAGAGACCCAGTACTTC. It specifies CASSLGQGTLETQYF.

By share, this clone ranks as medium-sized. V and J are TRBV2 and TRBJ1-6; the match to TRBD1 covers 7 bases. The CDR3 is 13 amino acids. Trimming removed 4 bases from V and 10 bases from J; junction bases left unmatched: 4. Germline V gene sequence: CDR1 SNHLY, CDR2 FYNNEI. For the CDR3, the DNA is TGTGCCAGCAGTGCAGGGGGGGGATCACCCCTCCACTTT. Translated: CASSAGGGSPLHF. The whole variable domain, remainder taken from reference TRBV2 and TRBJ1-6, is EPEVTQTPSHQVTQMGQEVILRCVPISNHLYFYWYRQILGQKVEFLVSFYNNEISEKSEIFDDQFSVERPDGSNFTLKIRSTKLEDSAMYFCASSAGGGSPLHFGNGTRLTVT.

This clone was found once. The chain carries TRBV9 and TRBJ2-7; maybe TRBD2 (6 bases). Germline V gives CDR1 SGDLS, CDR2 YYNGEE. Trimming took 4 bases from V and 3 from J, leaving 14 bases between them. The CDR3 totals 14 residues. The CDR3 sequence: CASSYGGNGYEQYF. CDR3 bases: TGTGCCAGCAGCTACGGGGGAAACGGCTACGAGCAGTACTTC. Drawing the rest from reference TRBV9 and TRBJ2-7, the complete variable domain is DSGVTQTPKHLITATGQRVTLRCSPRSGDLSVYWYQQSLDQGLQFLIQYYNGEERAKGNILERFSAQQFPDLHSELNLSSLELGDSALYFCASSYGGNGYEQYFGPGTRLTVT.

The rearrangement links TRBV6-1 to TRBJ2-1, with TRBD1 matching over 8 bases. The CDR3 covers 15 residues. The germline CDR1 and CDR2 sequences are MNHNS and SASEGT. J lost 6 bases, V lost 6 bases, and 10 bases had no gene match. For the CDR3, the DNA is TGTGCCAGCAGCAAAGGACAGGGTGCCTTCAATGAGCAGTTCTTC. Its translation is CASSKGQGAFNEQFF.

This clone was observed a few times. The rearrangement links TRBV2 to TRBJ1-4, with TRBD1 as a possible D gene (5 bases). The CDR3 is 15 amino acids. Germline V gene data show CDR1 as SNHLY and CDR2 as FYNNEI. The germline V and J ends were trimmed by 6 bases and 0 bases, with 11 bases remaining between them. CDR3 in DNA: TGTGCCAGCAGGTATCAGGGCTCAACTAATGAAAAACTGTTTTTT. This gives the protein CASRYQGSTNEKLFF.

The chain recombines TRBV5-1 with TRBJ2-3; the match to TRBD2 covers 11 bases. Per germline, CDR1 SGHRS and CDR2 YFSETQ. V gave up 0 bases and J gave up 1 base; unmatched junction bases: 4. CDR3 length equals 17 residues. The CDR3 coding sequence is TGCGCCAGCAGCTTGGGGGCTAGCGGGGGGCGCACAGATACGCAGTATTTT. Translated, it gives CASSLGASGGRTDTQYF.

The V gene is TRBV7-2, the J gene TRBJ1-2; 8 bases align to TRBD1. Germline CDR1 SGHTA, CDR2 FQGNSA. The CDR3 covers 15 residues. The ends lost 5 bases at V and 4 bases at J; junction bases unmatched: 9. The DNA for the CDR3 is TGTGCCAGCAGCCCTAGCCTGGACAGGGCCTATGGCTACACCTTC. Its translation: CASSPSLDRAYGYTF.

The rearrangement uses TRBV10-1 and TRBJ1-1, with D unresolved. CDR3 size: 13 residues. In germline, CDR1 is WNHNN, CDR2 SYGVQD (reference sequence). Trimming removed 5 bases at V and 5 bases at J, with 12 bases between. The CDR3 loop reads CASSPSSGTEAFF. The CDR3, as DNA: TGCGCCAGCAGTCCCTCGAGTGGGACTGAAGCTTTCTTT.

This chain connects TRBV29-1 to TRBJ1-1; D may be TRBD1 (6 bases). V lost 5 bases to trimming and J lost 11 bases, with 12 bases between them. CDR1 and CDR2 (germline): SQVTM, ANQGSEA. The CDR3 runs 10 residues. The CDR3 coding sequence is TGCAGCGTTTTGGACAGCTCGGCTTTCTTT. It encodes CSVLDSSAFF.

This clone was observed a few times. The chain uses TRBV5-4 and TRBJ1-6, with a possible D match to TRBD1 (6 bases). The CDR3 is made up of 14 amino acids. Germline-derived CDR1 and CDR2 are SGHNT and YYREEE (reference sequence). The ends were cut back, 0 bases at V and 6 bases at J, with 7 bases in the middle. CDR3 region: CASSLGQVNSPLHF. CDR3 sequence (DNA): TGTGCCAGCAGCTTGGGACAGGTTAATTCACCCCTCCACTTT.

This clone was seen more than once but under ten times. This rearrangement joins TRBV7-2 to TRBJ2-1; no reliable D call. Trimming removed 1 base from V and 3 bases from J, with 10 bases in between. CDR1 is SGHTA, CDR2 FQGNSA, per germline. The CDR3 totals 15 residues. The CDR3 reads CASSLGPVSYNEQFF. CDR3 sequence (DNA): TGTGCCAGCAGCTTAGGTCCAGTCAGCTACAATGAGCAGTTCTTC.

The chain has TRBV29-1 and TRBJ2-1, with D unresolved. The CDR3 runs to 12 residues. The V gene's germline CDR1 is SQVTM and CDR2 ANQGSEA. Trimming took 4 bases from V and 6 from J, leaving 10 bases between them. Written as DNA, the CDR3 is TGCAGCGTTGGACCCCCAGGCAATGAGCAGTTCTTC. Its protein is CSVGPPGNEQFF.

The CDR3 spells CASSNQGWEKLFF. The DNA for the CDR3 is TGCGCCAGCAGTAACCAGGGCTGGGAAAAACTGTTTTTT. The genes are TRBV10-2 and TRBJ1-4; D may be TRBD1 (5 bases). Trimming removed 5 bases at V and 8 bases at J, with 12 bases between. Germline lookup yields CDR1 WSHSY and CDR2 SAAADI. CDR3 length equals 13 residues.

The rearrangement joins TRBV7-9 to TRBJ1-6; the match to TRBD1 covers 9 bases. The CDR3 is 15 amino acids. The V gene's germline CDR1 is SEHNR and CDR2 FQNEAQ (reference sequence). J lost 6 bases, V lost 5 bases, and 5 bases had no gene match. This CDR3 reads CASSRTGVFNSPLHF. CDR3 bases: TGTGCCAGCAGCCGGACAGGGGTGTTTAATTCACCCCTCCACTTT.